Sequencing of this T cell receptor beta chain was carried out in a study of blood T cell repertoires in COVID-19. Assay: immunoSEQ multiplex PCR; the TCRdb copy retains only in-frame clones and omits some. The sample yields about 190,000 clones, over 75% seen once. Sequenced: peripheral blood. This TCR was recovered from a woman aged 80 or older with active or convalescent COVID-19.

The CDR3 loop reads CASSLAQGREQYF. The CDR3 coding sequence is TGTGCCAGCAGCTTGGCTCAGGGCCGCGAGCAGTACTTC. The rearrangement joins TRBV5-4 to TRBJ2-7; D may be TRBD1 (5 bases). Between the trimmed V and J ends, which lost 0 bases and 6 bases, there was a span of 10 bases. This CDR3 is built from 13 residues. From germline, CDR1 is SGHNT and CDR2 YYREEE (reference sequence). Full variable domain (rest looked up from reference TRBV5-4 and TRBJ2-7): ETGVTQSPTHLIKTRGQQVTLRCSSQSGHNTVSWYQQALGQGPQFIFQYYREEENGRGNFPPRFSGLQFPNYSSELNVNALELDDSALYLCASSLAQGREQYFGPGTRLTVT.